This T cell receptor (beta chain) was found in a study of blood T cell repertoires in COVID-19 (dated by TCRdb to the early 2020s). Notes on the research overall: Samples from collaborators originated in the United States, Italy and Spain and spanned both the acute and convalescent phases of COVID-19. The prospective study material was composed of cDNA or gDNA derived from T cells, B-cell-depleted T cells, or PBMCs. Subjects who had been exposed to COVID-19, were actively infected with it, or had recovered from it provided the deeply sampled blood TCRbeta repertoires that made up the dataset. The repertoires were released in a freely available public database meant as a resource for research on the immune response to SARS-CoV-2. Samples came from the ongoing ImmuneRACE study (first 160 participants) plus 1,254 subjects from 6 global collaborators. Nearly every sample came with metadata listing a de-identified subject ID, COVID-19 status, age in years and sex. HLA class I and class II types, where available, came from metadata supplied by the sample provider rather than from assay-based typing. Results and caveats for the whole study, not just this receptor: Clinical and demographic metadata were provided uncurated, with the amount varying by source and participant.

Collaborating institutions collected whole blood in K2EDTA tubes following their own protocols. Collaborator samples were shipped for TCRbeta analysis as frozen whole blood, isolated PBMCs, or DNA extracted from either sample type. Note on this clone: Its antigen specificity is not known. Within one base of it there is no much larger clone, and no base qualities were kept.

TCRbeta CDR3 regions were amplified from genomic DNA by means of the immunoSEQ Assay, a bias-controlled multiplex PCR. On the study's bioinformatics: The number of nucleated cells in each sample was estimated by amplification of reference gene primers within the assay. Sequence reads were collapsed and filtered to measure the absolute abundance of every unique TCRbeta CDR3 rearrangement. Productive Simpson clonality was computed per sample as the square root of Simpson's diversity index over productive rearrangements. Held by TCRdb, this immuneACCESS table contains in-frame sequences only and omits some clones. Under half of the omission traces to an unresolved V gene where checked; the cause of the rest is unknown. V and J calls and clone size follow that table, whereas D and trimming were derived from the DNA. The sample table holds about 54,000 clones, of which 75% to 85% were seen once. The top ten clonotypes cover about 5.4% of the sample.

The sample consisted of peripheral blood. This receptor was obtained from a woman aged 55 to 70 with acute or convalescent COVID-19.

The sequenced DNA is TGTGCCAGCAACTCCGGGGGAGCGGGGAATTCACCCCTCCACTTT. It translates as CASNSGGAGNSPLHF. The sequence links TRBV7-9 to TRBJ1-6; TRBD1 could be the D gene, as 5 bases match. The cysteine opens and the phenylalanine closes a CDR3 of 15 amino acids. Solely the CDR3 DNA is kept, with 45 bases framed from the first base. Via the germline V gene (reference sequence), CDR1 is SEHNR and CDR2 FQNEAQ. Between the V and J ends, shortened by 7 bases and 7 bases respectively, the junction contains 17 bases.